A single sample gave rise to the 22 T cell receptor beta chains below, sequenced in a study of CD8+ T cells in alopecia areata. TCR sequencing used cDNA made by reverse transcription of extracted RNA. Sequenced by immunoSEQ multiplex PCR; TCRdb stores in-frame clones only, minus some. The data hold under 150,000 clones, with roughly 60% observed a single time. The source material was CD8+ T cells sorted from blood. These receptors were obtained from a human donor in good health.

This clone was seen ten or more times. CDR3 sequence (DNA): TGTGCCACCAGCAGAGATTTTACAGGGTTAGATACGCAGTATTTT. Its protein product is CATSRDFTGLDTQYF. This chain connects TRBV15 to TRBJ2-3, with a weak D call TRBD1 (6 bases). Germline CDR1 is LNHNV and CDR2 is YYDKDF (reference sequence). Between the trimmed V and J ends, which lost 0 bases and 5 bases, there was a span of 12 bases. CDR3 length: 15 residues.

This clone was picked up a small number of times. The rearrangement joins TRBV19 to TRBJ2-3; D possibly matches TRBD1 or TRBD2 (5 bases each). Germline V gives CDR1 LNHDA, CDR2 SQIVND (reference sequence). The V end was cut by 5 bases, the J end by 5 bases, with 17 bases between. The CDR3 has 15 amino acids. CDR3 nucleotides: TGTGCCAGTAGTGTGGTCCAGGGAGTGAGAGATACGCAGTATTTT. Protein: CASSVVQGVRDTQYF.

This chain joins TRBV28 and TRBJ2-2, with D hard to call. CDR3 length: 15 amino acids. Deletions cut 6 bases from V and 1 base from J, with 12 bases between. Germline lookup yields CDR1 MDHEN and CDR2 SYDVKM. The CDR3 bases are TGTGCCAGCAGCGTCGGACGGATGAACACCGGGGAGCTGTTTTTT. This sequence encodes CASSVGRMNTGELFF.

V gene TRBV5-4 combines with J gene TRBJ2-7; 10 bases match TRBD2. This CDR3 comprises 14 residues. V was clipped by 4 bases and J by 3 bases; unmatched bases: 4. Germline CDR1 reads SGHNT; CDR2 reads YYREEE (reference sequence). CDR3 in DNA: TGTGCCAGCAGCACTGGGACTAGCGACTACGAGCAGTACTTC. This sequence encodes CASSTGTSDYEQYF.

This rearrangement joins TRBV29-1 to TRBJ2-7; TRBD1 aligns across 10 bases. With 5 bases clipped from V and 4 bases from J, the junction kept 8 bases outside the gene matches. The CDR3 totals 14 residues. In germline, CDR1 is SQVTM, CDR2 ANQGSEA. DNA for the CDR3: TGCAGCGTTAACCATGGGGACAGGGGTTACGAGCAGTACTTC. This codes for CSVNHGDRGYEQYF.

V usage is TRBV27 and J usage is TRBJ2-2; 9 bases line up with TRBD2. The junction had 8 bases not matched to a gene; V was cut back by 3 bases and J by 6 bases. This CDR3 has 16 amino acids. Germline-derived CDR1 and CDR2 are MNHEY and SMNVEV (reference sequence). CDR3 region: CASSFSVAGVSGELFF. In DNA form, the CDR3 reads TGTGCCAGCAGTTTTTCGGTAGCGGGAGTATCCGGGGAGCTGTTTTTT.

About this clone itself: One end of the junction is discordant with germline, which a read error may explain. V is TRBV27 and J is TRBJ2-1; a possible D gene is TRBD2 (6 bases). The V gene's germline CDR1 is MNHEY and CDR2 SMNVEV (reference sequence). This CDR3 region has 14 residues. The DNA for the CDR3 is TGTGCCACCAGTGGGGGAGGTAAGCCCAATGAGCAGTTCTTC. It encodes CATSGGGKPNEQFF.

In regard to this clone: This sample also contains other DNA sequences that code for the same CDR3. The chain links TRBV29-1 to TRBJ1-1; no definite D call. This CDR3 is built from 10 residues. Germline lookup yields CDR1 SQVTM and CDR2 ANQGSEA. Trimming removed 6 bases at V and 1 base at J, with 3 bases between. CDR3 nucleotide sequence: TGCAGCGTCGGGAACACTGAAGCTTTCTTT. Encoded protein: CSVGNTEAFF.

The table lists this clone with a few counts. The chain links TRBV10-2 to TRBJ2-2; D gene uncertain. Trimming cost V 3 bases and J 6 bases, with 2 bases left between them. This CDR3 spans 11 amino acids. Germline V gene lookup returns CDR1 WSHSY and CDR2 SAAADI. As DNA, the CDR3 is TGCGCCAGCAGTGATTCCGGGGAGCTGTTTTTT. Its translation: CASSDSGELFF.

This clone came up a few times. This chain connects TRBV29-1 to TRBJ2-3; 7 bases map to TRBD1. Germline V gene data show CDR1 as SQVTM and CDR2 as ANQGSEA. This CDR3 region has 15 residues. J gave up 5 bases and V 3 bases, and 11 bases lay outside the gene matches. CDR3 nucleotides: TGCAGCGTTGATGTGAGTGAGGGGGCGCGAGATACGCAGTATTTT. Its translation is CSVDVSEGARDTQYF.

J is TRBJ2-7 and V is TRBV29-1; D remains ambiguous. The V end was cut by 4 bases, the J end by 2 bases, with 12 bases between. There are 13 residues in the CDR3. CDR1 is SQVTM and CDR2 is ANQGSEA in the germline V gene. The chain's CDR3 is CSVGGVSPYEQYF. CDR3 DNA: TGCAGCGTTGGTGGGGTATCACCCTACGAGCAGTACTTC.

V usage is TRBV6-6 and J usage is TRBJ2-5; D not resolved. The CDR3 extends over 14 amino acids. Germline V gives CDR1 MNHNY, CDR2 SVGAGI (reference sequence). V shed 1 base and J shed 1 base, with 7 bases lying between them. CDR3 in DNA: TGTGCCAGCAGTTACTACGGCCCCCAAGAGACCCAGTACTTC. Translated: CASSYYGPQETQYF.

The chain combines TRBV5-1 with TRBJ2-5; D remains ambiguous. Germline V gene data show CDR1 as SGHRS and CDR2 as YFSETQ. The CDR3 is 13 amino acids. The germline V and J ends were trimmed by 3 bases and 3 bases, with 9 bases remaining between them. Written as DNA, the CDR3 is TGCGCCAGCAGCTCCGTCACAGAAGAGACCCAGTACTTC. Amino acid sequence: CASSSVTEETQYF.

This clone appeared a few times. The V gene is TRBV9, the J gene TRBJ1-4; the D is unclear. Trimming pared 4 bases from V and 10 bases from J, leaving 20 bases between. This CDR3 spans 15 amino acids. CDR1 is SGDLS, CDR2 YYNGEE, per germline. The CDR3 protein is CASSPTGLNDGKLFF. DNA for the CDR3: TGTGCCAGCAGCCCTACGGGTCTTAACGACGGAAAACTGTTTTTT.

This rearrangement joins TRBV5-1 to TRBJ1-5; 10 bases agree with TRBD1. Unmatched junction bases numbered 13, after V lost 1 base and J lost 3 bases. The CDR3 is 19 amino acids. Looked up from germline, CDR1 is SGHRS and CDR2 is YFSETQ. This CDR3 reads CASSLNYDRDRGTNQPQHF. As DNA, the CDR3 is TGCGCCAGCAGCTTGAATTACGACCGGGACAGGGGAACCAATCAGCCCCAGCATTTT. The full variable domain, with the rest looked up from reference TRBV5-1 and TRBJ1-5, is KAGVTQTPRYLIKTRGQQVTLSCSPISGHRSVSWYQQTPGQGLQFLFEYFSETQRNKGNFPGRFSGRQFSNSRSEMNVSTLELGDSALYLCASSLNYDRDRGTNQPQHFGDGTRLSIL.

The genes are TRBV7-2 and TRBJ2-5, with 12 bases matching TRBD2. The length of the CDR3 is 15 residues. The germline gives CDR1 SGHTA, CDR2 FQGNSA. V shed 5 bases and J 5 bases; nucleotides not matched to a gene: 6. DNA for the CDR3: TGTGCCAGCAGCGAAATCGGGACTAGCGGGGAGACCCAGTACTTC. Amino acid sequence: CASSEIGTSGETQYF.

The DNA for the CDR3 is TGTGCTAGTGGTCTCGGGCGCGGGGAGACCCAGTACTTC. It specifies CASGLGRGETQYF. This chain uses TRBV12-5 with TRBJ2-5; tentative D call: TRBD2 (5 bases). The CDR3 totals 13 residues. The V gene lost 5 bases and the J gene lost 5 bases, with 12 bases spanning the gap. Germline values: CDR1 LGHNT, CDR2 FRNRAP.

The V gene is TRBV13, the J gene TRBJ2-3; no definite D call. The CDR3 has 12 amino acids. The germline CDR1 and CDR2 sequences are PRHDT and FYEKMQ (reference sequence). Trimming cost V 0 bases and J 6 bases, with 4 bases left between them. CDR3 in DNA: TGTGCCAGCAGCTTAGGAATCGATACGCAGTATTTT. Its translation is CASSLGIDTQYF.

This clone was seen only a few times. The genes are TRBV29-1 and TRBJ2-1; 9 bases agree with TRBD2. Germline CDR1 is SQVTM and CDR2 is ANQGSEA. V lost 3 bases and J lost 4; bases outside the gene matches: 7. There are 15 residues in the CDR3. The CDR3 reads CSVEELAGRYNEQFF. The CDR3 DNA sequence: TGCAGCGTTGAGGAGCTAGCGGGGAGGTACAATGAGCAGTTCTTC.

This clone was counted only a few times. The chain carries TRBV28 and TRBJ2-1; D call uncertain. V lost 7 bases, J lost 5 bases, and 15 bases lay in between. The CDR3 has 14 amino acids. Per the germline V gene, CDR1 is MDHEN and CDR2 is SYDVKM. In nucleotides, the CDR3 is TGTGCCAGCACCACCGGACGGATCAACAATGAGCAGTTCTTC. As protein: CASTTGRINNEQFF.

J is TRBJ1-2 and V is TRBV7-9; D call uncertain. The CDR3 runs 14 residues. Looked up from germline, CDR1 is SEHNR and CDR2 is FQNEAQ (reference sequence). Trimming took off 1 base at V and 0 bases at J, with 6 bases between the two ends. CDR3 sequence: CASSLESTNYGYTF. The DNA for the CDR3 is TGTGCCAGCAGCTTAGAGTCTACTAACTATGGCTACACCTTC.

This chain links TRBV5-4 with TRBJ2-7; no clear D. Germline CDR1 and CDR2: SGHNT and YYREEE (reference sequence). V lost 2 bases, J lost 2 bases, and 8 bases lay in between. This CDR3 spans 13 amino acids. This CDR3 reads CASSLRGAYEQYF. The CDR3 DNA reads TGTGCCAGCAGCTTAAGAGGAGCCTACGAGCAGTACTTC.